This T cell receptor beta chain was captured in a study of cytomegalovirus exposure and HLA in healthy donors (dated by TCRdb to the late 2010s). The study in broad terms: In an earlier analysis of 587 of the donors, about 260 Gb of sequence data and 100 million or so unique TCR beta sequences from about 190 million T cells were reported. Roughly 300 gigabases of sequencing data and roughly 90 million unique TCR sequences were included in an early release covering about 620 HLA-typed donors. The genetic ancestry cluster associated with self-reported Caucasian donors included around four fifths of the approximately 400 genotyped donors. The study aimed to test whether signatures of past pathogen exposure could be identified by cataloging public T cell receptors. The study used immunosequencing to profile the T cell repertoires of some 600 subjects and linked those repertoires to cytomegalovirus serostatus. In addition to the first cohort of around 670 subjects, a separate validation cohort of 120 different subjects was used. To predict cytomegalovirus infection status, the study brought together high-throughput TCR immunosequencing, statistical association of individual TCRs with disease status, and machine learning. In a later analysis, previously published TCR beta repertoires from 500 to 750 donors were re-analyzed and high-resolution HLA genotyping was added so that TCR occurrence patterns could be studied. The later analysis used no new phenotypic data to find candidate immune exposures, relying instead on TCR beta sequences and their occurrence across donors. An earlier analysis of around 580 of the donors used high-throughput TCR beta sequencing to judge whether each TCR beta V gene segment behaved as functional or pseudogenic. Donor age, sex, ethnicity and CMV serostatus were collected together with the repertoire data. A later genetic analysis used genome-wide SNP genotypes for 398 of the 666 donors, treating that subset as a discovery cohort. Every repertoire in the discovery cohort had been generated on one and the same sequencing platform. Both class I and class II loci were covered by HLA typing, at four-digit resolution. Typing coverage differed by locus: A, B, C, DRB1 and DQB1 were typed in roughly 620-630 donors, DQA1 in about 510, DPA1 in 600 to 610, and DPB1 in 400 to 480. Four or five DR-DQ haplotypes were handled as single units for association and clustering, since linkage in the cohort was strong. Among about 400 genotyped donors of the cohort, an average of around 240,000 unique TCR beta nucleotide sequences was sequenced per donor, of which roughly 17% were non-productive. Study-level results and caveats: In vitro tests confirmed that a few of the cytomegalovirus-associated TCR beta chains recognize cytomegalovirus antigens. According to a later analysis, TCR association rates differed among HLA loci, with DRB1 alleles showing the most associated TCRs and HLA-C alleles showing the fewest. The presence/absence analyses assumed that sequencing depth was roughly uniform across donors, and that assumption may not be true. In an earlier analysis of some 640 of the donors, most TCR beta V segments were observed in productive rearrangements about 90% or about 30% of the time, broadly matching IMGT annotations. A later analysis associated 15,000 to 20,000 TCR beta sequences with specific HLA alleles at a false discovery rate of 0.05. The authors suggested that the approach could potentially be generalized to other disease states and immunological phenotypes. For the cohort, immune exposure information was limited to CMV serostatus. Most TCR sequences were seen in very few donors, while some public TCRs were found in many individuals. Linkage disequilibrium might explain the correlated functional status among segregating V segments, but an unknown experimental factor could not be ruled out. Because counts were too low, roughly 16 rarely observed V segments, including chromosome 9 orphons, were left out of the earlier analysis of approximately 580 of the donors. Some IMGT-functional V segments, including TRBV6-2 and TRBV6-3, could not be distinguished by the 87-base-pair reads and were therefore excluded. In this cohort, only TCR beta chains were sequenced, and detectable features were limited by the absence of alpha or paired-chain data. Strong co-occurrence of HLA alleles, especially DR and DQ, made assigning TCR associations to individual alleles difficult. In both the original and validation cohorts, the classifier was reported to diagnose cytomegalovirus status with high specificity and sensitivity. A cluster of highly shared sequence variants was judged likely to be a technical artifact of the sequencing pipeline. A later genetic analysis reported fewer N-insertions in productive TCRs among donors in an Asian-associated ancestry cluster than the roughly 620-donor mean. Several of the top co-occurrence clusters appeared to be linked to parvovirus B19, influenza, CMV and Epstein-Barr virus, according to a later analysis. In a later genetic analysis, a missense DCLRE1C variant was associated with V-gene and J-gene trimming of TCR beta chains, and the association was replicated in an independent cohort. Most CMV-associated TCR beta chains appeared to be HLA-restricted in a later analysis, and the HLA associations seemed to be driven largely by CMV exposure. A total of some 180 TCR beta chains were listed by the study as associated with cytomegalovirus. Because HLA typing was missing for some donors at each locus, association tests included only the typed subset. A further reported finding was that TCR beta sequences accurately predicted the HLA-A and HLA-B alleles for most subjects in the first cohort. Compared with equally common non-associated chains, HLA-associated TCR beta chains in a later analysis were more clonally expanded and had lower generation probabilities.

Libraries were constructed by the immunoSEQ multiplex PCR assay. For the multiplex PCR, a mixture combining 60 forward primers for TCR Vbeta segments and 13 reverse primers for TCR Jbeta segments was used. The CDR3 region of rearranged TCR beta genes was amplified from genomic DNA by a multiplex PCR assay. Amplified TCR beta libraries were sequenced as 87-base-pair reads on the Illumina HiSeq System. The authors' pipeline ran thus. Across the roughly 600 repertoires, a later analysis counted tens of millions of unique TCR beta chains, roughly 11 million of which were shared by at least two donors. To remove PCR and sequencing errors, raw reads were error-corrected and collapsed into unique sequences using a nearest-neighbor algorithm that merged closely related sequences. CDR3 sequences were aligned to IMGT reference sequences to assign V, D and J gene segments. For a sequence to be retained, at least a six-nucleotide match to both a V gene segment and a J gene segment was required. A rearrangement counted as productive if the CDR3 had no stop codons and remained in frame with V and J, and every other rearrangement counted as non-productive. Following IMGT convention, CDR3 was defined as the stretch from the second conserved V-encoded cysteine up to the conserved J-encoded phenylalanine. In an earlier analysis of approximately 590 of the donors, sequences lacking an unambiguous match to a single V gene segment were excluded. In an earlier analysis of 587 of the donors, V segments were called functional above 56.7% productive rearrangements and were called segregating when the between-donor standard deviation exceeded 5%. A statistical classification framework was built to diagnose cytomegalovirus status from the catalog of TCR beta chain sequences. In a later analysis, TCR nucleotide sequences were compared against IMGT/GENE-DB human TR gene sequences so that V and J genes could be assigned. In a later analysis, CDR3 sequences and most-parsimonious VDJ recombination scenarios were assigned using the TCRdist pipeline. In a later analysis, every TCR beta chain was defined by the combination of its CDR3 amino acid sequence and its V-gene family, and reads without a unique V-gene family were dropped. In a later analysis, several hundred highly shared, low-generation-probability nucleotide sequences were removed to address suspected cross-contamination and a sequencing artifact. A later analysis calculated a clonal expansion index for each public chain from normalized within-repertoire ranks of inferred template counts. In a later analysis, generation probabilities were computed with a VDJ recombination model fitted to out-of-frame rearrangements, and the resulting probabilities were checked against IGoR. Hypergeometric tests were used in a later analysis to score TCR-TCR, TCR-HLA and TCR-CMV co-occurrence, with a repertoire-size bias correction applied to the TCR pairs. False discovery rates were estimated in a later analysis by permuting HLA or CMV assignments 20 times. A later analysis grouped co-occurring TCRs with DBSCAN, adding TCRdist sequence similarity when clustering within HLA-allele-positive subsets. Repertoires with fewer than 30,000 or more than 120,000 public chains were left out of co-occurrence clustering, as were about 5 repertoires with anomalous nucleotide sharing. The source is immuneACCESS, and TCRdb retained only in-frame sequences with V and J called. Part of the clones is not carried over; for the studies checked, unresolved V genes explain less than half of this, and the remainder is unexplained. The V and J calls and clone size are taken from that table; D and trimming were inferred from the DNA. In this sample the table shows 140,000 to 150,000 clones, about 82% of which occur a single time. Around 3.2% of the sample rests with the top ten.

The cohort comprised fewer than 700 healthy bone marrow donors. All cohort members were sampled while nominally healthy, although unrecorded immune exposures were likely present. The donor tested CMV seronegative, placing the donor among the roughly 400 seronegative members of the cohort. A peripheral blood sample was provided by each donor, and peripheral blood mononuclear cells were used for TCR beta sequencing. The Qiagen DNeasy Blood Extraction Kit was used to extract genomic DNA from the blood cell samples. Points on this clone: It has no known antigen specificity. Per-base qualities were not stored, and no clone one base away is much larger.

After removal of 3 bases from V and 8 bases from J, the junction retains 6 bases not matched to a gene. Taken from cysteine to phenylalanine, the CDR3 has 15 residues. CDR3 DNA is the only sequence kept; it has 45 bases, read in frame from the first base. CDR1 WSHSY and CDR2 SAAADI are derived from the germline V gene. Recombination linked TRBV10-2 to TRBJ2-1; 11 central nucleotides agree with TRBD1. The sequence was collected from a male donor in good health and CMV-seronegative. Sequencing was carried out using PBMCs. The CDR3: CASSDQDRGLDEQFF. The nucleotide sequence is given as TGCGCCAGCAGTGATCAGGACAGGGGGCTTGATGAGCAGTTCTTC.